A single sample is the source of the 6 T cell receptor beta chains below, sequenced in a study of shared clonotypes between healthy human individuals. Produced via immunoSEQ multiplex PCR; TCRdb's table is partial and in-frame only. The profile shows roughly 640,000 clones, roughly 70% of them singletons. Material for sequencing was memory CD4+ T cells sorted from blood. Described subset: CD45RA-negative fraction. The receptors stem from a woman in her twenties or thirties in good health.

Many counts were recorded for this clone. The genes are TRBV19 and TRBJ2-5; D not certain. This CDR3 has 13 residues. The ends were cut back, 4 bases at V and 1 base at J, with 7 bases in the middle. Germline assignment: CDR1 LNHDA and CDR2 SQIVND (reference sequence). CDR3: CASSSRIQETQYF. As DNA, the CDR3 is TGTGCCAGTAGTAGTCGGATCCAAGAGACCCAGTACTTC.

The V and J genes are TRBV7-7 and TRBJ1-1; D unclear. Germline loops: CDR1 SSHAT, CDR2 FNYEAQ (reference sequence). The CDR3 sequence is 13 residues long. V lost 4 bases, J lost 2 bases, and 8 bases lay in between. The CDR3, as DNA: TGTGCCAGCAGCTCCGACATAAACACTGAAGCTTTCTTT. Its protein is CASSSDINTEAFF.

The sample holds a few counts of this clone. The chain combines TRBV5-1 with TRBJ2-5; D remains unclear. V lost 0 bases, J lost 1 base, and 10 bases lay in between. Germline V lookup: CDR1 SGHRS, CDR2 YFSETQ. There are 15 residues in the CDR3. The CDR3, as DNA: TGCGCCAGCAGCTTGGCCTGGCAGACCCAAGAGACCCAGTACTTC. Translation gives CASSLAWQTQETQYF.

This chain uses TRBV5-1 with TRBJ1-2; TRBD1 agrees at 8 bases. V lost 4 bases and J lost 8; bases outside the gene matches: 10. Looked up from germline, CDR1 is SGHRS and CDR2 is YFSETQ. The CDR3 consists of 14 residues. CDR3 sequence reads: CASSGGQGQGGYTF. The CDR3 nucleotides are TGCGCCAGCAGCGGCGGACAGGGCCAAGGGGGCTACACCTTC.

About this clone: Other nucleotide sequences in the sample specify the same CDR3. The chain carries TRBV9 and TRBJ2-2, with D unclear. Germline CDR1 SGDLS, CDR2 YYNGEE. Deletions cut 3 bases from V and 7 bases from J, with 10 bases between. This CDR3 spans 13 amino acids. The CDR3 DNA reads TGTGCCAGCAGCGCACAAGGAGTCGGGGAGCTGTTTTTT. Its protein is CASSAQGVGELFF.

This sequence joins TRBV5-6 and TRBJ2-2; no reliable D call. Deletions cut 3 bases from V and 7 bases from J, with 4 bases between. Germline V gene sequence: CDR1 SGHDT, CDR2 YYEEEE. The CDR3 extends over 11 amino acids. The CDR3 DNA reads TGTGCCAGCAGCTCGTTCGGGGAGCTGTTTTTT. Its translation is CASSSFGELFF.